This TCR beta chain was documented in a study of response to subunit inactivated influenza vaccine. Whole-study results and caveats: Each seasonal influenza vaccination recruits few new T cells, the authors suggested.

This clonotype was found a few times. Its matching antigen is unknown. MiXCR was run by TCRdb on the RT-PCR reads, yielding one entry per CDR3 protein. The top ten clones hold roughly a tenth of a sample with about 530,000 distinct CDR3 sequences, roughly 12% of them seen once. Trimming removed 3 bases at V and 0 bases at J, with 6 bases between. Germline CDR1 LGHNA, CDR2 YSLEER. This CDR3 contains 15 residues. The chain couples TRBV4-3 to TRBJ2-6; D not certain. This sequence originates from a man aged 45-65 years who received an inactivated influenza vaccine. This specimen consisted of PBMCs from blood, obtained on the day of vaccination. In DNA, the CDR3 is TGCGCCAGCAGCCAGCAGTCCTCTGGGGCCAACGTCCTGACTTTC. It codes for CASSQQSSGANVLTF.